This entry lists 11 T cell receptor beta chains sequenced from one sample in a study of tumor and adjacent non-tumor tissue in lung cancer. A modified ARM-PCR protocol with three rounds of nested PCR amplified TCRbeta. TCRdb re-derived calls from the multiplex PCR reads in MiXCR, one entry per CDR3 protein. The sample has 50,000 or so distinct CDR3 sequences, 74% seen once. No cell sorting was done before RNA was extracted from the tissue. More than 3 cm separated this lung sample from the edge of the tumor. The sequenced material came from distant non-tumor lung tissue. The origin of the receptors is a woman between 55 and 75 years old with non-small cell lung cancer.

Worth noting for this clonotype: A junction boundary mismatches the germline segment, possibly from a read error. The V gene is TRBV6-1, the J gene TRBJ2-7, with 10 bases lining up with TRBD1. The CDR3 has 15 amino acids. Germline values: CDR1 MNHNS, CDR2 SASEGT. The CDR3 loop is CASSGPTGGKYELYF. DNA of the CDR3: TGTGCCAGCAGTGGTCCGACAGGGGGCAAGTACGAGCTGTATTTC.

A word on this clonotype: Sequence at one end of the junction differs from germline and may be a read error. The CDR3 coding sequence is TGCGCCAGCAACCAAGATCAGAGGGACCAAACCTCAGCCAAAAACATTCAGTACTTC. Its translation is CASNQDQRDQTSAKNIQYF. The chain couples TRBV4-3 to TRBJ2-4; D tentatively fits TRBD1 or TRBD2 (5 bases each). Germline CDR1 reads LGHNA; CDR2 reads YSLEER. The CDR3 contains 19 residues.

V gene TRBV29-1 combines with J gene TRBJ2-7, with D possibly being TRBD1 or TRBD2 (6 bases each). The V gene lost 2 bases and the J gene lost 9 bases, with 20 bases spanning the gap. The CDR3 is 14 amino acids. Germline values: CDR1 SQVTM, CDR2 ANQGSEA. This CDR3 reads CSVECSGAGSAQYF. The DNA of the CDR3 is TGCAGCGTTGAATGCTCGGGGGCAGGAAGCGCGCAGTACTTC.

The CDR3 sequence: CASCSRGPLYGYTF. CDR3 DNA: TGTGCCAGCTGCTCACGGGGCCCGCTGTATGGCTACACCTTC. The chain has TRBV11-1 and TRBJ1-2, with a tentative D call TRBD1 (5 bases). CDR1 and CDR2 from the germline V gene are SGHAT and FQDESV (reference sequence). The CDR3 loop spans 14 amino acids. With 8 bases removed from V and 5 bases from J, the gap between germline ends came to 18 bases.

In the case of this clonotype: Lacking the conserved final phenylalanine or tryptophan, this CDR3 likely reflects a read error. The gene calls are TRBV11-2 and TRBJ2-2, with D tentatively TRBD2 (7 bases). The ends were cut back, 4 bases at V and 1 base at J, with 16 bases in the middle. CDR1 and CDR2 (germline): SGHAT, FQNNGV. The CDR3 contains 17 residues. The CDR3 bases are TGTGCCAGCAGCTCTCCCTTGGGGGGGCGGAACACCGGGGAGCTGTTTCTT. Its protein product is CASSSPLGGRNTGELFL.

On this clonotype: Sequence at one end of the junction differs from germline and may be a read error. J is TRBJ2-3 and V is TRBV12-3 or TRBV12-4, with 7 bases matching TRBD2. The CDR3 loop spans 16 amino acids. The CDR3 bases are TGTGTCAGCAGTCTTAACCGGGCGGGAGGCACAGATACGCAGTATTTT. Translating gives CVSSLNRAGGTDTQYF.

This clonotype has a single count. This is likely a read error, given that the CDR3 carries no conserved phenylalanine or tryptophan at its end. The CDR3 DNA is TGCAGCGCATCCCTCCGGGACAATGAAGCTTTCATT. Translating it yields CSASLRDNEAFI. The V gene is TRBV29-1, the J gene TRBJ1-1; maybe TRBD1 (6 bases). This CDR3 has 12 residues. Germline loops: CDR1 SQVTM, CDR2 ANQGSEA. V dropped 7 bases and J dropped 7 bases, with 16 bases sitting between them.

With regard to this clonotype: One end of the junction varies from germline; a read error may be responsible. The CDR3 nucleotides read TGTCCCAGCAGAACAGGGGATAAAGACACAGATACGCAGTATTTT. It translates to CPSRTGDKDTDTQYF. This sequence joins TRBV5-4 and TRBJ2-3, with 7 bases fitting TRBD1. The CDR3 sequence is 15 residues long. Germline V gives CDR1 SGHNT, CDR2 YYREEE (reference sequence).

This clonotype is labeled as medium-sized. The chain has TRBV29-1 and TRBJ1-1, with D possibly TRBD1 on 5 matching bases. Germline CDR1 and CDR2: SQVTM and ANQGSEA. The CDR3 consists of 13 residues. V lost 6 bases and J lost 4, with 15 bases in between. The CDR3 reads CSVEPHGGTEAFF. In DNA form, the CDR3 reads TGCAGCGTCGAACCTCATGGGGGCACTGAAGCTTTCTTT.

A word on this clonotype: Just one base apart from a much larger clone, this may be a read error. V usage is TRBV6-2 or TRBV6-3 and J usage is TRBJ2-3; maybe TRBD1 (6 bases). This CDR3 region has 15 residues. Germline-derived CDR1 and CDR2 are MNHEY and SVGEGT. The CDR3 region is CANSPDEGVADTQFF. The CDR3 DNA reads TGTGCCAACAGTCCGGACGAGGGGGTGGCAGATACGCAGTTTTTT.

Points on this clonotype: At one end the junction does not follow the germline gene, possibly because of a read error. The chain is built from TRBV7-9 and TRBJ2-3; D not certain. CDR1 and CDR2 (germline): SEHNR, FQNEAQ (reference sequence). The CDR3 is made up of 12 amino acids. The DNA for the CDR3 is TGTACCAGCAGATCAGCCTCAGATACGCAGTATTTT. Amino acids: CTSRSASDTQYF. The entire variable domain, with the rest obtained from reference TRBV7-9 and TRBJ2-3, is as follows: DTGVSQNPRHKITKRGQNVTFRCDPISEHNRLYWYRQTLGQGPEFLTYFQNEAQLEKSRLLSDRFSAERPKGSFSTLEIQRTEQGDSAMYLCTSRSASDTQYFGPGTRLTVL.